Listed here are 30 T cell receptor beta chains from one sample, sequenced in a study of blood T cell repertoires in COVID-19. Method: immunoSEQ multiplex PCR; TCRdb's copy keeps in-frame clones and lacks some. The sample carries about 190,000 clones, 78% recorded once. The sequencing sample was made of peripheral blood. These receptors were collected from a woman aged 80 or over with active or convalescent COVID-19.

The chain is built from TRBV7-6 and TRBJ2-3; D is perhaps TRBD1 (6 bases). V dropped 0 bases and J dropped 6 bases, with 10 bases sitting between them. This CDR3 region has 14 residues. Germline CDR1 and CDR2: SGHVS and FNYEAQ. Written as DNA, the CDR3 is TGTGCCAGCAGCTTAGCGGGGGCTTGGGATACGCAGTATTTT. It translates to CASSLAGAWDTQYF.

V gene TRBV2 combines with J gene TRBJ1-5; D gene uncertain. The germline V gene encodes CDR1 SNHLY and CDR2 FYNNEI. There are 13 residues in the CDR3. Between the trimmed V and J ends, which lost 7 bases and 5 bases, there was a span of 12 bases. Here the CDR3 DNA reads TGTGCCAGCACATCTTCCGGAGATCAGCCCCAGCATTTT. Its translation is CASTSSGDQPQHF.

This rearrangement joins TRBV21-1 to TRBJ2-2; the table's D call, TRBD2, has no DNA check behind it. TRBV21-1 is a pseudogene. The CDR3 sequence is 16 residues long. The CDR3, as DNA: TGTGCCAGCAGCAAAGCTGGCGGGGGCTTCACCGGGGAGCTGTTTTTT. Protein: CASSKAGGGFTGELFF.

V gene TRBV5-1 combines with J gene TRBJ1-5, with a possible D match to TRBD1 (5 bases). This CDR3 has 15 amino acids. The ends were cut back, 0 bases at V and 3 bases at J, with 10 bases in the middle. Per the germline V gene, CDR1 is SGHRS and CDR2 is YFSETQ. The DNA for the CDR3 is TGCGCCAGCAGCTTGGAGGGGCTCCTCAATCAGCCCCAGCATTTT. Translating gives CASSLEGLLNQPQHF.

The genes are TRBV10-3 and TRBJ1-1; 7 positions match TRBD1. The length of the CDR3 is 16 residues. The germline CDR1 and CDR2 sequences are ENHRY and SYGVKD. V lost 4 bases, J lost 1 base, and 9 bases stayed unmatched. Here the CDR3 reads CAISATGALGNTEAFF. In DNA form, the CDR3 reads TGTGCCATCAGTGCAACAGGGGCGCTAGGGAACACTGAAGCTTTCTTT.

This sequence joins TRBV2 and TRBJ1-6, with TRBD1 as a possible D gene (5 bases). The germline V gene has CDR1 SNHLY and CDR2 FYNNEI. Trimming shortened V by 8 bases and J by 6 bases, and 17 bases separated the two germline ends. This CDR3 is 15 amino acids long. Here the CDR3 reads CASLAEGGANSPLHF. As DNA, the CDR3 is TGTGCCAGCCTTGCGGAAGGAGGGGCTAATTCACCCCTCCACTTT.

The V call is TRBV5-1, the J call TRBJ1-1, with D possibly being TRBD1 (5 bases). V lost 0 bases and J lost 2, with 8 bases in between. CDR3 size: 14 residues. The V gene's germline CDR1 is SGHRS and CDR2 YFSETQ. CDR3 sequence reads: CASSLDRPNTEAFF. The CDR3 DNA follows: TGCGCCAGCAGCTTGGACAGGCCAAACACTGAAGCTTTCTTT.

The chain employs TRBV3-1 (or the pseudogene TRBV3-2) and TRBJ2-3; 7 bases match TRBD2. In germline, CDR1 is LGHDT, CDR2 YNNKEL (reference sequence). Germline trimming cut 7 bases from V and 0 bases from J; bases unmatched to any gene: 4. CDR3 length: 14 amino acids. CDR3 region: CASTTSRSTDTQYF. CDR3 DNA sequence: TGTGCCAGCACGACTAGCCGGAGCACAGATACGCAGTATTTT.

The CDR3 DNA is TGTGCCAGCAGAAAAGGACAGGGGGGGTACGAGCAGTACTTC. Translation gives CASRKGQGGYEQYF. This sequence joins TRBV6-5 and TRBJ2-7; 10 bases fit TRBD1. Trimming removed 6 bases from V and 4 bases from J; junction bases left unmatched: 6. The CDR3 contains 14 residues. Germline CDR1 and CDR2: MNHEY and SVGAGI.

The V gene is TRBV10-3, the J gene TRBJ2-1; TRBD1 matches 8 bases. The J segment lost 4 bases and the V segment lost 3 bases, leaving 8 bases of the junction unmatched. This CDR3 contains 16 residues. The germline V gene encodes CDR1 ENHRY and CDR2 SYGVKD. The CDR3 nucleotides are TGTGCCATCAGTGACGCCAGGGGGCGCGGGTACAATGAGCAGTTCTTC. Translated: CAISDARGRGYNEQFF.

The count of this clone is one. The chain is built from TRBV29-1 and TRBJ2-7; TRBD1 matches at 7 bases. CDR3 length: 13 residues. Germline loops: CDR1 SQVTM, CDR2 ANQGSEA. This CDR3 reads CKLADRRLWEQYF. The CDR3 region has the DNA TGCAAGCTCGCGGACAGGAGACTATGGGAGCAGTACTTC.

The genes are TRBV27 and TRBJ2-7; D may be TRBD2 (6 bases). V was cut by 3 bases and J by 3 bases, with 18 bases left in between. CDR3 size: 16 residues. CDR1 MNHEY and CDR2 SMNVEV come from the germline V gene (reference sequence). CDR3 in amino acids: CASSFVGGGAGYEQYF. The DNA for the CDR3 is TGTGCCAGCAGTTTTGTGGGGGGTGGCGCCGGCTACGAGCAGTACTTC.

The CDR3 bases are TGTGCCATCAGTGAGTCTGGACAGGGTTTAGTCGGGGACACTGAAGCTTTCTTT. Translated: CAISESGQGLVGDTEAFF. The rearrangement uses TRBV10-3 and TRBJ1-1; 8 positions match TRBD1. V gave up 0 bases and J gave up 3 bases; unmatched junction bases: 12. Germline loops: CDR1 ENHRY, CDR2 SYGVKD. This CDR3 has 18 amino acids.

The chain employs TRBV11-3 and TRBJ1-6; the match to TRBD1 covers 8 bases. The CDR3 loop spans 14 amino acids. Per the germline V gene, CDR1 is SGHNT and CDR2 is YENEEA. The trim removed 5 bases at V and 10 bases at J, leaving 7 bases unmatched. The CDR3 DNA reads as TGTGCCAGCAGCCGAGGACAGGGAAACTCACCCCTCCACTTT. It codes for CASSRGQGNSPLHF. Full variable domain (outside the CDR3, taken from reference TRBV11-3 and TRBJ1-6): EAGVVQSPRYKIIEKKQPVAFWCNPISGHNTLYWYLQNLGQGPELLIRYENEEAVDDSQLPKDRFSAERLKGVDSTLKIQPAELGDSAVYLCASSRGQGNSPLHFGNGTRLTVT.

This chain uses TRBV5-1 with TRBJ1-6; D is perhaps TRBD1 (6 bases). Per the germline V gene, CDR1 is SGHRS and CDR2 is YFSETQ. Trimming cost V 1 base and J 7 bases, with 15 bases left between them. This CDR3 is 16 amino acids long. DNA for the CDR3: TGCGCCAGCAGCTTGAGGGGAGGGGGGTACAATTCACCCCTCCACTTT. Protein product: CASSLRGGGYNSPLHF.

This clone was counted a few times. V gene TRBV12-3 or TRBV12-4 combines with J gene TRBJ1-2; 7 bases align to TRBD1. The CDR3 runs 13 residues. With 3 bases clipped from V and 7 bases from J, the junction kept 5 bases outside the gene matches. The CDR3 sequence is CASSFEGAVGYTF. The CDR3 DNA sequence: TGTGCCAGCAGTTTTGAGGGGGCGGTTGGCTACACCTTC.

V and J are TRBV6-5 and TRBJ1-2, with 7 bases aligning to TRBD1. The CDR3 extends over 13 amino acids. In germline, CDR1 is MNHEY, CDR2 SVGAGI. The V segment lost 9 bases and the J segment 4 bases; nucleotides outside the gene matches: 8. CDR3: CASNRGPTYGYTF. The CDR3 DNA sequence: TGTGCCAGTAACAGGGGCCCGACCTATGGCTACACCTTC.

The chain joins TRBV7-9 to TRBJ1-4; D call uncertain. CDR3 length: 14 amino acids. Germline lookup yields CDR1 SEHNR and CDR2 FQNEAQ (reference sequence). Trimming took off 4 bases at V and 8 bases at J, with 14 bases between the two ends. The DNA of the CDR3 is TGTGCCAGCAGCTACCGGGGATTGGAGGAAAAACTGTTTTTT. Protein product: CASSYRGLEEKLFF.

The chain is built from TRBV10-3 and TRBJ1-1; the match to TRBD1 covers 8 bases. CDR3 length equals 13 residues. CDR1 ENHRY and CDR2 SYGVKD come from the germline V gene. Trimming took 4 bases from V and 6 from J; bases not matched to a gene: 4. CDR3 DNA sequence: TGTGCCATCAGTGGACAGGGGATGGCTGAAGCTTTCTTT. The encoded protein is CAISGQGMAEAFF.

The chain recombines TRBV4-2 with TRBJ1-2; maybe TRBD1 (6 bases). With 4 bases removed from V and 3 bases from J, the gap between germline ends came to 12 bases. The CDR3 sequence is 14 residues long. Germline V gene sequence: CDR1 LGHNA, CDR2 YNFKEQ. The CDR3 nucleotides read TGTGCCAGCAGCCCGGACAGCCGGGACTATGGCTACACCTTC. The encoded protein is CASSPDSRDYGYTF.

A note on this clone: The same CDR3 can be traced to other DNA sequences in this sample. The chain is built from TRBV5-6 and TRBJ1-2, with D unclear. CDR1 and CDR2 from the germline V gene are SGHDT and YYEEEE. Trimming left V 4 bases short and J 4 bases short, with 8 bases between. The CDR3 spans 12 residues. The CDR3 coding sequence is TGTGCCAGCAGCGAGGGATCCTATGGCTACACCTTC. Its protein product is CASSEGSYGYTF.

J is TRBJ2-1 and V is TRBV30; D might be TRBD2 (5 bases). The CDR3 has 16 amino acids. Between the trimmed V and J ends, which lost 5 bases and 6 bases, there was a span of 23 bases. Germline CDR1 is GTSNPN and CDR2 is SVGIG (reference sequence). The CDR3 DNA sequence: TGTGCCTGGGAACCACCGGGCCTAGGCCGGGGCAATGAGCAGTTCTTC. It translates to CAWEPPGLGRGNEQFF.

This chain links TRBV6-1 with TRBJ2-1; 10 bases fit TRBD2. The J segment lost 3 bases and the V segment lost 2 bases, leaving 1 base of the junction unmatched. Looked up from germline, CDR1 is MNHNS and CDR2 is SASEGT. CDR3 size: 15 residues. The CDR3 nucleotides are TGTGCCAGCAGTGAAAGCGGGGGGGTCTACAATGAGCAGTTCTTC. This sequence encodes CASSESGGVYNEQFF.

This chain joins TRBV5-6 and TRBJ1-1; D gene unclear. CDR1 is SGHDT and CDR2 is YYEEEE in the germline V gene. CDR3 length equals 14 residues. The ends were cut back, 0 bases at V and 0 bases at J, with 6 bases in the middle. This CDR3 reads CASSLGRVNTEAFF. CDR3 sequence (DNA): TGTGCCAGCAGCTTGGGTAGAGTGAACACTGAAGCTTTCTTT.

The chain recombines TRBV5-6 with TRBJ2-2; 8 bases align to TRBD1. Germline V gene lookup returns CDR1 SGHDT and CDR2 YYEEEE. V shed 10 bases, J shed 8 bases, and the junction held 16 bases outside the gene matches. CDR3 length equals 15 residues. The CDR3 reads CAAKQTGVASGELFF. The CDR3 DNA is TGTGCCGCGAAACAGACAGGGGTAGCATCGGGGGAGCTGTTTTTT.

This clone was found a few times. CDR3 residues: CASSGGTPPHYTTEAFF. CDR3 nucleotides: TGTGCCAGCAGTGGCGGGACGCCCCCACACTATACCACTGAAGCTTTCTTT. The chain has TRBV2 and TRBJ1-1; D might be TRBD1 (5 bases). This CDR3 is 17 amino acids long. V lost 4 bases, J lost 4 bases, and 22 bases lay in between. CDR1 is SNHLY, CDR2 FYNNEI, per germline.

The V and J genes are TRBV6-5 and TRBJ2-5, with D perhaps matching TRBD1 (6 bases). This CDR3 region has 13 residues. CDR1 MNHEY and CDR2 SVGAGI come from the germline V gene. The V end was cut by 7 bases, the J end by 5 bases, with 14 bases between. The CDR3 loop reads CASKGLRGETQYF. CDR3 nucleotides: TGTGCCAGCAAAGGGTTAAGGGGGGAGACCCAGTACTTC.

V gene TRBV6-5 combines with J gene TRBJ1-3; TRBD1 is a possible D gene (6 bases). In germline, CDR1 is MNHEY, CDR2 SVGAGI. CDR3 length: 14 residues. Between the trimmed V and J ends, which lost 6 bases and 4 bases, there was a span of 13 bases. The CDR3 sequence: CASSPDRGGNTIYF. The CDR3, as DNA: TGTGCCAGCAGCCCGGATAGGGGGGGAAACACCATATATTTT.

This chain connects TRBV5-4 to TRBJ1-2; TRBD1 might be the D (5 bases). This CDR3 spans 13 amino acids. V was clipped by 2 bases and J by 5 bases, with 10 bases between them. Germline CDR1 and CDR2: SGHNT and YYREEE (reference sequence). CDR3 loop: CASSLRGTYGYTF. The CDR3 DNA follows: TGTGCCAGCAGCTTAAGGGGAACTTATGGCTACACCTTC.

This clone is a singleton in its sample. This sequence joins TRBV6-2 or TRBV6-3 and TRBJ1-4; D is unclear. V was clipped by 2 bases and J by 7 bases, with 17 bases between them. The CDR3 length is 16 residues. In germline, CDR1 is MNHEY, CDR2 SVGEGT. The CDR3: CASSYPPWRVGEKLFF. The CDR3 bases are TGTGCCAGCAGTTACCCGCCGTGGAGGGTGGGTGAAAAACTGTTTTTT.